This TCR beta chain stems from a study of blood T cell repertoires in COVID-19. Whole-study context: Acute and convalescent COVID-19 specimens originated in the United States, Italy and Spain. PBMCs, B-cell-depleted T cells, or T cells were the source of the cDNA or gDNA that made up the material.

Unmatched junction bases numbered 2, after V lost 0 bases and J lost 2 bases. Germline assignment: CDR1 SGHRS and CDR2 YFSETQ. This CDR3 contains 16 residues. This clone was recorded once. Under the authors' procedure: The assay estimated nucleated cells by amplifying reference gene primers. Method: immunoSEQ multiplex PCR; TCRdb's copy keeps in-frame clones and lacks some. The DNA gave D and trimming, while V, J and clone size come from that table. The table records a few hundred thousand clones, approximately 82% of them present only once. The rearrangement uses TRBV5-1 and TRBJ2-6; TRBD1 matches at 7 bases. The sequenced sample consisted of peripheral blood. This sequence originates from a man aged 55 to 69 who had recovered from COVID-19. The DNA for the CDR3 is TGCGCCAGCAGCTTGGCCGGGACAGCTGGGGCCAACGTCCTGACTTTC. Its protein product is CASSLAGTAGANVLTF.